This TCR beta chain was identified in a study of T cell repertoires in cytomegalovirus infection. Study-level background: CMV infection and matching HLA type were both indicated by public TCR beta signatures. General study results and limits: The cumulative frequency of public TCR beta families distinguished individuals who carried CMV together with the relevant HLA. HLA-C-restricted CMV clonotypes gave the most frequent clonotype in two of eight donors.

Germline assignment: CDR1 DFQATT and CDR2 SNEGSKA (reference sequence). CDR3 length: 15 amino acids. The junction had 13 bases not matched to a gene; V was cut back by 3 bases and J by 6 bases. A word on this clonotype: Its specificity is not known.

TCRdb re-derived calls from the reads in MiXCR, one entry per CDR3 protein. The repertoire holds roughly 320,000 distinct CDR3 sequences, more than 9% seen once, with about 4.5% in the top ten. The V call is TRBV20-1, the J call TRBJ1-2; TRBD1 agrees at 7 bases. Material: PBMCs. The clonotype comes from a human donor in good health (CMV status not recorded). Some clones in this sample may be carry-over from other donors' samples. DNA of the CDR3: TGCAGTGCTAGCGCCAGGGGGGTTCTCTTGGATGGCTACACCTTC. It yields the protein CSASARGVLLDGYTF.